This entry lists 7 T cell receptor beta chains sequenced from one sample in a study of T cell responses to AZD1222 COVID-19 vaccine. Here immunoSEQ multiplex PCR was the method, and the copy in TCRdb shows in-frame clones only, minus some. This sample has 130,000 to 150,000 clones, with 91% found just once. Sequencing was performed on peripheral blood, taken on day 0 of AZD1222 vaccination. The receptors here all came from an adult in good health.

The chain has TRBV4-3 and TRBJ1-1, with D possibly being TRBD1 (5 bases). The CDR3 has 13 amino acids. Germline lookup yields CDR1 LGHNA and CDR2 YSLEER. Trimming cost V 5 bases and J 6 bases, with 13 bases left between them. The CDR3, as DNA: TGCGCCAGCAGCTTTGACAGAGCCCCTGAAGCTTTCTTT. It codes for CASSFDRAPEAFF.

J is TRBJ2-5 and V is TRBV7-2; D might be TRBD1 or TRBD2, each matching 6 bases. The CDR3 is 15 residues long. V gave up 3 bases and J gave up 3 bases, with 14 bases separating them. CDR1 is SGHTA and CDR2 is FQGNSA in the germline V gene. The CDR3 spells CASSFNKGGEETQYF. As DNA, the CDR3 is TGTGCCAGCAGCTTTAACAAGGGGGGAGAAGAGACCCAGTACTTC.

The gene calls are TRBV12-5 and TRBJ2-1, with 12 positions matching TRBD2. The J segment lost 5 bases and the V segment lost 6 bases, leaving 11 bases of the junction unmatched. The germline CDR1 and CDR2 sequences are LGHNT and FRNRAP. The CDR3 covers 17 residues. In DNA, the CDR3 is TGTGCTAGTGGGGAGGGGAAGACTAGCGGGAGACACAATGAGCAGTTCTTC. Encoded protein: CASGEGKTSGRHNEQFF.

CDR3 loop: CASSYGGNLLNYGYTF. The CDR3 coding sequence is TGTGCCAGCAGTTACGGGGGAAATTTACTTAACTATGGCTACACCTTC. The chain joins TRBV6-5 to TRBJ1-2; TRBD1 might be the D (5 bases). V lost 2 bases to trimming and J lost 1 base, with 14 bases between them. Looked up from germline, CDR1 is MNHEY and CDR2 is SVGAGI. The CDR3 contains 16 residues.

The chain combines TRBV5-4 with TRBJ2-5; maybe TRBD2 (5 bases). This CDR3 is 17 amino acids long. V lost 1 base and J 5 bases, leaving 21 bases between the germline ends. Germline V gene sequence: CDR1 SGHNT, CDR2 YYREEE (reference sequence). The CDR3 nucleotides read TGTGCCAGCAGCTTGTTGGGAGAGGGAGCCCGGTTGGAGACCCAGTACTTC. The encoded protein is CASSLLGEGARLETQYF.

This clone appeared many times. The chain has TRBV15 and TRBJ1-5; the match to TRBD1 covers 7 bases. CDR1 and CDR2 from the germline V gene are LNHNV and YYDKDF (reference sequence). V lost 5 bases and J lost 0; bases outside the gene matches: 7. The CDR3 has 16 amino acids. The CDR3 sequence is CATSPGTAYSNQPQHF. The CDR3 nucleotides read TGTGCCACCAGCCCCGGGACAGCCTATAGCAATCAGCCCCAGCATTTT.

This clone has a single count. CDR3 coding DNA: TGTGCCAGCAGCCTTGACAGGGGAAATCAGCCCCAGCATTTT. Translated: CASSLDRGNQPQHF. The V call is TRBV6-5, the J call TRBJ1-5, with 8 bases that match TRBD1. V lost 6 bases to trimming and J lost 4 bases; unmatched junction nucleotides: 5. Germline CDR1 MNHEY, CDR2 SVGAGI. The CDR3 runs 14 residues.